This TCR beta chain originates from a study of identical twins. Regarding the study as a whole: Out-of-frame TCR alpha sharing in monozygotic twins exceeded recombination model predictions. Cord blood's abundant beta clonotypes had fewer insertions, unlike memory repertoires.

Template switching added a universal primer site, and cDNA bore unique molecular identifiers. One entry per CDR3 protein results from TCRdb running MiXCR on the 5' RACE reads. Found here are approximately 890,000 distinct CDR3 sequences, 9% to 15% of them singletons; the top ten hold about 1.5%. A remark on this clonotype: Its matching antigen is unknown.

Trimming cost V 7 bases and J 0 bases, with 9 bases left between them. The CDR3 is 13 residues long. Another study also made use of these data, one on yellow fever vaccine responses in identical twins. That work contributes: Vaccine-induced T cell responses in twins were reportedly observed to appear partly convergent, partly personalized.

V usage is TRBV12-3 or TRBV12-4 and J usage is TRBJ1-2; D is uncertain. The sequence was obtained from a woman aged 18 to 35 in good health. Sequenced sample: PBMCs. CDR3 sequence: CASKSEPNYGYTF. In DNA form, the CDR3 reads TGTGCCAGCAAATCCGAGCCTAACTATGGCTACACCTTC.